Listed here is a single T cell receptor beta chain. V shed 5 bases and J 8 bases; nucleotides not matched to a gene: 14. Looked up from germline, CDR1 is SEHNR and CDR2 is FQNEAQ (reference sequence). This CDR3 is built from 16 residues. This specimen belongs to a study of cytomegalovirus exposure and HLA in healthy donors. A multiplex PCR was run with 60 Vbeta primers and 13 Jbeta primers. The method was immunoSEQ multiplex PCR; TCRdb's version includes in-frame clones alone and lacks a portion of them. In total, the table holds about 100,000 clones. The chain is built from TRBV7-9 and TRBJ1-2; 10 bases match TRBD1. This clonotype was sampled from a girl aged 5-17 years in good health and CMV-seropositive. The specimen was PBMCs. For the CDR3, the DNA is TGTGCCAGCAGCGCTAGAGGCCTGGGGACAGGGGACGGCTACACCTTC. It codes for CASSARGLGTGDGYTF.